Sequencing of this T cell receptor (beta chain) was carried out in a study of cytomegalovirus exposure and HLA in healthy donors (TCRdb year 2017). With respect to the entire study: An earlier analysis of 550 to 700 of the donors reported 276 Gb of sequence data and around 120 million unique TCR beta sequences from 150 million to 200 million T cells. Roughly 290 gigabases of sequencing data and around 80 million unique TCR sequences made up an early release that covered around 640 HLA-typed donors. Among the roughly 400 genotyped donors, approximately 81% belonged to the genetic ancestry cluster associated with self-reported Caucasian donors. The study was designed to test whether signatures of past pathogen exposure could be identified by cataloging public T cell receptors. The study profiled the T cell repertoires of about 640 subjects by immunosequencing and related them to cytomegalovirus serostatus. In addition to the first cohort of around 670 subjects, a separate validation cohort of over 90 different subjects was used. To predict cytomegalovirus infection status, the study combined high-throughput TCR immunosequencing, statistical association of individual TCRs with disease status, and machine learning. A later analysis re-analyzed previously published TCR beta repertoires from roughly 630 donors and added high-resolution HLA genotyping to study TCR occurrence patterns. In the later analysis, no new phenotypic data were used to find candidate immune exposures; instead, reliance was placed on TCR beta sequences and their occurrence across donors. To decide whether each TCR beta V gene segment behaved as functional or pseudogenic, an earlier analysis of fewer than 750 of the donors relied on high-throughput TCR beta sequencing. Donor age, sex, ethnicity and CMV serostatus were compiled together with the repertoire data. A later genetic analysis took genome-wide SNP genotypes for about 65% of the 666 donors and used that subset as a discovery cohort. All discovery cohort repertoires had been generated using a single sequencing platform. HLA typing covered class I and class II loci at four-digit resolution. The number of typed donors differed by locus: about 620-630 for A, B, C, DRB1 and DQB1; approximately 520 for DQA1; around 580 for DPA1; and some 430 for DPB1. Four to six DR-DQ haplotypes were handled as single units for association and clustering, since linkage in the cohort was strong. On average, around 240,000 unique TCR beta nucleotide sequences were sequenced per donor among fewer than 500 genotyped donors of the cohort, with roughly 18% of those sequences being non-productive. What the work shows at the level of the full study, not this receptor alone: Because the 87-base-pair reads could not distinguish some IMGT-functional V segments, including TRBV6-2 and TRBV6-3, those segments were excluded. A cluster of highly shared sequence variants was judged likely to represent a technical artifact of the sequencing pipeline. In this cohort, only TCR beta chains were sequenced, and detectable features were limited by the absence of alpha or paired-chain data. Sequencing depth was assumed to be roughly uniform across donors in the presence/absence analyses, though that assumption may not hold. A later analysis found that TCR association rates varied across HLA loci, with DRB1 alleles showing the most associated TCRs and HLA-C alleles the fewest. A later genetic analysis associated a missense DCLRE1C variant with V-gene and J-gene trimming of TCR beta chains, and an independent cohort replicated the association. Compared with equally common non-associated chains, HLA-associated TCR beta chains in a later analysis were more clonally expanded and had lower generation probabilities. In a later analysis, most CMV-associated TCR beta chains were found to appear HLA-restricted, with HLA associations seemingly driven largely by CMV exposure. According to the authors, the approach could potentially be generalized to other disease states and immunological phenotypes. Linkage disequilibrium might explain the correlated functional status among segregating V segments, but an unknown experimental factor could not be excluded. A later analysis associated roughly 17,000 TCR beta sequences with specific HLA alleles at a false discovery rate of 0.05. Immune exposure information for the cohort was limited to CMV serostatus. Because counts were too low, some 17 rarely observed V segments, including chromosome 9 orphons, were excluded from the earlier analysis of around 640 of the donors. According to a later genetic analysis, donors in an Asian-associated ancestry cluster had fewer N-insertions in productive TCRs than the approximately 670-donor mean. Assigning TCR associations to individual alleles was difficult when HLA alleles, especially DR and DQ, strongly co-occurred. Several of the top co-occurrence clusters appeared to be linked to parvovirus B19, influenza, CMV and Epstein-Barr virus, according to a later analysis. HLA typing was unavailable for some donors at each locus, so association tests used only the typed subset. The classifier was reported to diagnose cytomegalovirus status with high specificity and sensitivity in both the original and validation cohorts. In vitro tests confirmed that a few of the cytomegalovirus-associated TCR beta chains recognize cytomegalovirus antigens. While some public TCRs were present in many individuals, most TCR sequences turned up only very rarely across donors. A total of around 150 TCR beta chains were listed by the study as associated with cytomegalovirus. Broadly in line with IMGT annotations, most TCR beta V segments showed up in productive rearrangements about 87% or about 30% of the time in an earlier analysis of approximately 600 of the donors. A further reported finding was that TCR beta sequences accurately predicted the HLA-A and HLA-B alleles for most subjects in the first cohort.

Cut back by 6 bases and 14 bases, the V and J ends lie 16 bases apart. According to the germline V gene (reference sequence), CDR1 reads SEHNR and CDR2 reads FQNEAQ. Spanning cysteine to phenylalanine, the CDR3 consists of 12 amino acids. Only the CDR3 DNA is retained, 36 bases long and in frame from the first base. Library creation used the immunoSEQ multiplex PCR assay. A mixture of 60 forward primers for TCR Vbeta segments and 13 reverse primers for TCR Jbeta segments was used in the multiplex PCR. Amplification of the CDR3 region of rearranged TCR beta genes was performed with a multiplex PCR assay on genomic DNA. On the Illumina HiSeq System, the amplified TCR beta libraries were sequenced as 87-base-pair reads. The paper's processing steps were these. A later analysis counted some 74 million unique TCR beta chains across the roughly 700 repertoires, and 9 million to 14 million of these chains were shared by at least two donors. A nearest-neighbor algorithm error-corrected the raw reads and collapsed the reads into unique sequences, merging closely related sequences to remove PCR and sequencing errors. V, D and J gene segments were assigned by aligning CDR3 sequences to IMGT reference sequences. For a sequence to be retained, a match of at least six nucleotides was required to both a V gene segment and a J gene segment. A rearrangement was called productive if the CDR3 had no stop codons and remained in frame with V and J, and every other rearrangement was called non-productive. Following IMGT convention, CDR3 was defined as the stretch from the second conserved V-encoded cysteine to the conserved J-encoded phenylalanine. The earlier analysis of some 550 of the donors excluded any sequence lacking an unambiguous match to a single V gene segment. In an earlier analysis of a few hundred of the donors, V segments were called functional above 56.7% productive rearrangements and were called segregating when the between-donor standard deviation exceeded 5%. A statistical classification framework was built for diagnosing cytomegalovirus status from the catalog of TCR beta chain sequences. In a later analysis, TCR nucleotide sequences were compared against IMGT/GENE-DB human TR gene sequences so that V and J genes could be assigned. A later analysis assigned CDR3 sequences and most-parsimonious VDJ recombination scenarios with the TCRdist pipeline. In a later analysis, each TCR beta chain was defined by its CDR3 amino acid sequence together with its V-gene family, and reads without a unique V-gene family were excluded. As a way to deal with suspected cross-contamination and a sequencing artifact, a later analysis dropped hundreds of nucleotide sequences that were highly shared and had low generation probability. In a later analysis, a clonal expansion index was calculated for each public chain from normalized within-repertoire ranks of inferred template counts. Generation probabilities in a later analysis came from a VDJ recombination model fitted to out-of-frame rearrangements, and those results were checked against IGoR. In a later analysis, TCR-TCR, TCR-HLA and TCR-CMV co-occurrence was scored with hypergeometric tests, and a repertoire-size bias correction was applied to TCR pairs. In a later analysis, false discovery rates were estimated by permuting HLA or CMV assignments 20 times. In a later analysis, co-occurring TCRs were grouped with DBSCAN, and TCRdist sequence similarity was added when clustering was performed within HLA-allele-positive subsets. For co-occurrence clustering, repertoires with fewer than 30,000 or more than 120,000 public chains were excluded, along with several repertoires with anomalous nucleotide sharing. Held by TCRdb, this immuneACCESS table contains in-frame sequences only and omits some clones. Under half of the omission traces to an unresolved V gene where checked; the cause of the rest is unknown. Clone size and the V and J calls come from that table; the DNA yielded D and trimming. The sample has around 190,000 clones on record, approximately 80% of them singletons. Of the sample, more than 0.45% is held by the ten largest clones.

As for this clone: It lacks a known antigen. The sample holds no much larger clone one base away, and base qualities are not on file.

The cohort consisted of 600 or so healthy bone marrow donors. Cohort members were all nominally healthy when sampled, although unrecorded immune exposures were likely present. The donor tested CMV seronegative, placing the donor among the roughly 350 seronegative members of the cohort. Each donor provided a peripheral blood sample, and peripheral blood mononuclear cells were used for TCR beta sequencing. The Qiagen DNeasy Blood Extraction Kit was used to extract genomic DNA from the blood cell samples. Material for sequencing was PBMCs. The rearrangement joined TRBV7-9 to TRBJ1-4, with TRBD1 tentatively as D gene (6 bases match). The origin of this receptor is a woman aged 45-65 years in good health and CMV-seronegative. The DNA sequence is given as TGTGCCAGCAGTTCCACAGGGTTACGGCTGTTTTTT. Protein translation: CASSSTGLRLFF.